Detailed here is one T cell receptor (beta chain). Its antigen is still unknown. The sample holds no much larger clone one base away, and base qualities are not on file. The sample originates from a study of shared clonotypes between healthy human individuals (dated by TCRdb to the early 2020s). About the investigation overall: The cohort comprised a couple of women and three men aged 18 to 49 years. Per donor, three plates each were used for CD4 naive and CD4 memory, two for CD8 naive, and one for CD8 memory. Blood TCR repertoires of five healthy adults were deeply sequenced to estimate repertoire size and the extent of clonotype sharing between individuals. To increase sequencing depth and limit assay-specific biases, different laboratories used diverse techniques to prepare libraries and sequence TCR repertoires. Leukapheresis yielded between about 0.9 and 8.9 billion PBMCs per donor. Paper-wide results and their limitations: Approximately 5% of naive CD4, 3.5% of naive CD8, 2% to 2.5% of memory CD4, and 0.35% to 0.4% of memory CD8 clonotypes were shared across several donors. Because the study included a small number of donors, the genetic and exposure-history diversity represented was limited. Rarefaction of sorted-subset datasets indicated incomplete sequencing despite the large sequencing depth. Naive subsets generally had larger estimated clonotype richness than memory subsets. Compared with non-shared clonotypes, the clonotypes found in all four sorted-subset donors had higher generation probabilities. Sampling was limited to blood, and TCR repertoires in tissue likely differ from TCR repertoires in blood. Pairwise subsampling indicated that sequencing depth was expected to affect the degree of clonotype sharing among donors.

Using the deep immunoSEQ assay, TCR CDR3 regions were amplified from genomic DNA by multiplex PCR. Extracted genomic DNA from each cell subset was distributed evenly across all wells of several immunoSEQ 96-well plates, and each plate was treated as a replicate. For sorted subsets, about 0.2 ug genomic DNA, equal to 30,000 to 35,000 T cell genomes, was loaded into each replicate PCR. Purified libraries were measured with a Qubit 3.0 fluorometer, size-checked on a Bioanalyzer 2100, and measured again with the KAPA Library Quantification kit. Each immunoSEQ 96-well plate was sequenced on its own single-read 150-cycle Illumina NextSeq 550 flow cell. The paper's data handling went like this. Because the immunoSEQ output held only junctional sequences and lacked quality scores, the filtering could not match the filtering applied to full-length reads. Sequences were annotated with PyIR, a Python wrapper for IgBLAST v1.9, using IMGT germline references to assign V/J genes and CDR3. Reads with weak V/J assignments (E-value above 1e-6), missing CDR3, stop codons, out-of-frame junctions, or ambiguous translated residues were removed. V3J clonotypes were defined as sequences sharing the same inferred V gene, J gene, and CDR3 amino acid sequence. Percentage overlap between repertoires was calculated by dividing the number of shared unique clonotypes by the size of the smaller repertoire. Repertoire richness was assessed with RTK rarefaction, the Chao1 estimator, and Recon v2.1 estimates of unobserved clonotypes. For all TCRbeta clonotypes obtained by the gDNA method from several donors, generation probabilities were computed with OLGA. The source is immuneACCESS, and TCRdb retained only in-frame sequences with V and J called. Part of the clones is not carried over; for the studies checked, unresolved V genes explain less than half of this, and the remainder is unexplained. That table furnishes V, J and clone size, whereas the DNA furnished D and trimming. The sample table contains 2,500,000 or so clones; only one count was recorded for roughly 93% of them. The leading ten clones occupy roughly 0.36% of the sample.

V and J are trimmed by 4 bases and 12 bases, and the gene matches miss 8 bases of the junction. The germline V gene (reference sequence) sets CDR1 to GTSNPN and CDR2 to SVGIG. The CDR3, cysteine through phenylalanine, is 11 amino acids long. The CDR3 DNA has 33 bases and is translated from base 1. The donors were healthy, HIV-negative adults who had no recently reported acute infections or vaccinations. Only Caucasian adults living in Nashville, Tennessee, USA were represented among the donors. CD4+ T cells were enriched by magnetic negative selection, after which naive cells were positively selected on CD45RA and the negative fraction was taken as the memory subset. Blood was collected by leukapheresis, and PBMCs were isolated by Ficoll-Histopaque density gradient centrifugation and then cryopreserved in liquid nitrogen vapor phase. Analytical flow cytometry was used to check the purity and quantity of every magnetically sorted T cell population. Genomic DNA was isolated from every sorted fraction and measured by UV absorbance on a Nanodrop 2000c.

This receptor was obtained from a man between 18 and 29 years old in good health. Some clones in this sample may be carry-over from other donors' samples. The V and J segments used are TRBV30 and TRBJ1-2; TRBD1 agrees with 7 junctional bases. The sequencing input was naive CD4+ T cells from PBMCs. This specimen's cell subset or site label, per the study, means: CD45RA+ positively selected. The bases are TGTGCCTGGAACGCACAGGGGACCGACACCTTC. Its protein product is CAWNAQGTDTF.